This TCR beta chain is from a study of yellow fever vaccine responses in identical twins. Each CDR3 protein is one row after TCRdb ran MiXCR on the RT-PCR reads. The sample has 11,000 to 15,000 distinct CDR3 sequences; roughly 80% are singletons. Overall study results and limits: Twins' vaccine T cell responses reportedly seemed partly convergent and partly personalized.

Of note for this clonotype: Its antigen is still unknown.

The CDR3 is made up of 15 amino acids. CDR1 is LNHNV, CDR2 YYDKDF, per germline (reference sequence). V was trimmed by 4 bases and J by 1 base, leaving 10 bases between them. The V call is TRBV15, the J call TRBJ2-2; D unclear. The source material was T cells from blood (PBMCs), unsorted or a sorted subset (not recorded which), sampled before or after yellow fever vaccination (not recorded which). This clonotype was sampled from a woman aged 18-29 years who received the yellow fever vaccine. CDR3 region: CATSKMGMNTGELFF. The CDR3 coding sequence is TGTGCCACCAGCAAGATGGGGATGAACACCGGGGAGCTGTTTTTT.